These 20 T cell receptor beta chains originate from one sample sequenced in a study of blood T cell repertoires in COVID-19. Here immunoSEQ multiplex PCR was the method, and the copy in TCRdb shows in-frame clones only, minus some. This sample has about 250,000 clones; about four fifths occur once, and the top ten carry more than 7%. The sequenced material came from peripheral blood. All receptors derive from an older man with acute or convalescent COVID-19.

Only one count was recorded for this clone. The chain is built from TRBV6-5 and TRBJ2-7; 7 nucleotides line up with TRBD2. Germline-derived CDR1 and CDR2 are MNHEY and SVGAGI. The CDR3 totals 15 residues. V was pared by 2 bases and J by 5 bases, with 9 bases of the junction left unmatched. The DNA for the CDR3 is TGTGCCAGCAGTTACCCAGCGGGACTGGCAGACGAGCAGTACTTC. Residues: CASSYPAGLADEQYF.

The V gene is TRBV5-8, the J gene TRBJ1-5, with TRBD1 identical over 8 bases. The junction had 4 bases not matched to a gene; V was cut back by 7 bases and J by 1 base. Germline CDR1 SGHTS, CDR2 YDEGEE. This CDR3 comprises 14 residues. The DNA for the CDR3 is TGTGCCAGCGACAGGGGACCGAGCAATCAGCCCCAGCATTTT. It translates to CASDRGPSNQPQHF.

This sequence joins TRBV6-5 and TRBJ2-1; a possible D gene is TRBD1 (6 bases). The V gene's germline CDR1 is MNHEY and CDR2 SVGAGI. V dropped 10 bases and J dropped 0 bases, with 13 bases sitting between them. The CDR3 has 14 amino acids. CDR3 region: CATWEQGSYNEQFF. Here the CDR3 DNA reads TGTGCCACCTGGGAACAGGGCTCCTACAATGAGCAGTTCTTC.

The chain links TRBV24-1 to TRBJ1-1, with D maybe TRBD1 (5 bases). This CDR3 spans 13 amino acids. The V end lost 9 bases, the J end lost 1 base, and 11 bases lay between the germline ends. Germline CDR1 reads KGHDR; CDR2 reads SFDVKD. The DNA of the CDR3 is TGTGCCACCCAAGGGGCAGCGAACACTGAAGCTTTCTTT. This translates into CATQGAANTEAFF.

This CDR3 is CASSFPGVSSYEQYF. CDR3 DNA: TGCGCCAGCAGCTTTCCAGGGGTGAGCTCCTACGAGCAGTACTTC. The V and J genes are TRBV5-1 and TRBJ2-7; tentative D call: TRBD1 (6 bases). V lost 2 bases and J 0 bases, leaving 12 bases between the germline ends. Germline V gives CDR1 SGHRS, CDR2 YFSETQ. CDR3 size: 15 residues.

The chain is built from TRBV4-2 and TRBJ2-1; D uncertain. Looked up from germline, CDR1 is LGHNA and CDR2 is YNFKEQ. The CDR3 totals 14 residues. Trimming shortened V by 1 base and J by 4 bases, and 8 bases separated the two germline ends. The CDR3 loop reads CASSQGGEYNEQFF. The DNA of the CDR3 is TGTGCCAGCAGCCAAGGTGGTGAGTACAATGAGCAGTTCTTC.

The V call is TRBV3-1 (or the pseudogene TRBV3-2), the J call TRBJ1-2; D gene ambiguous. Germline-derived CDR1 and CDR2 are LGHDT and YNNKEL (reference sequence). This CDR3 is 14 amino acids long. The V gene lost 0 bases and the J gene lost 0 bases, with 5 bases spanning the gap. CDR3 in amino acids: CASSQEEANYGYTF. CDR3 in DNA: TGTGCCAGCAGCCAAGAAGAGGCTAACTATGGCTACACCTTC.

The chain couples TRBV5-1 to TRBJ1-2, with 7 bases that match TRBD1. From germline, CDR1 is SGHRS and CDR2 YFSETQ. CDR3 length: 19 amino acids. With V trimmed by 3 bases and J by 8 bases, 25 bases remained unmatched. This chain's CDR3 is CASSSGDSSVRSLFEGYTF. CDR3 bases: TGCGCCAGCAGCTCGGGGGACAGTTCCGTCCGATCTCTGTTCGAAGGCTACACCTTC. Supplemented by reference TRBV5-1 and TRBJ1-2, the full variable domain reads KAGVTQTPRYLIKTRGQQVTLSCSPISGHRSVSWYQQTPGQGLQFLFEYFSETQRNKGNFPGRFSGRQFSNSRSEMNVSTLELGDSALYLCASSSGDSSVRSLFEGYTFGSGTRLTVV.

This clone was observed a handful of times. This sequence joins TRBV27 and TRBJ2-5; no reliable D call. Germline V gene lookup returns CDR1 MNHEY and CDR2 SMNVEV (reference sequence). The CDR3 spans 13 residues. The V end was cut by 5 bases, the J end by 4 bases, with 11 bases between. This chain's CDR3 is CASSNDPGETQYF. DNA of the CDR3: TGTGCCAGCAGTAATGACCCGGGAGAGACCCAGTACTTC.

The rearrangement uses TRBV7-2 and TRBJ2-4; TRBD2 agrees at 8 bases. The CDR3 has 14 residues. V lost 4 bases to trimming and J lost 14 bases; unmatched junction nucleotides: 13. Germline V gene data show CDR1 as SGHTA and CDR2 as FQGNSA. The CDR3 nucleotides read TGTGCCAGCAGCTCTTTCTTAGCGGGAAGTGCTAAGTACTTC. As protein: CASSSFLAGSAKYF.

This clone was seen just once. The chain combines TRBV6-4 with TRBJ1-1; D perhaps matches TRBD1 (6 bases). The CDR3 consists of 13 residues. Trimming took 5 bases from V and 1 from J, leaving 8 bases between them. Germline V gives CDR1 MRHNA, CDR2 SNTAGT. The CDR3 loop is CASSMGANTEAFF. As DNA, the CDR3 is TGTGCCAGCAGTATGGGGGCGAACACTGAAGCTTTCTTT.

This clone was detected only once. The genes are TRBV28 and TRBJ2-7; possible D gene TRBD2, 6 bases. The CDR3 loop spans 14 amino acids. Germline V gene data show CDR1 as MDHEN and CDR2 as SYDVKM. V lost 6 bases to trimming and J lost 2 bases, with 14 bases between them. The CDR3 is CASSVVGGTYEQYF. DNA of the CDR3: TGTGCCAGCAGCGTCGTTGGAGGGACCTACGAGCAGTACTTC. Full variable domain (missing parts from reference TRBV28 and TRBJ2-7): DVKVTQSSRYLVKRTGEKVFLECVQDMDHENMFWYRQDPGLGLRLIYFSYDVKMKEKGDIPEGYSVSREKKERFSLILESASTNQTSMYLCASSVVGGTYEQYFGPGTRLTVT.

The chain combines TRBV5-1 with TRBJ2-7; maybe TRBD1 (6 bases). The germline V gene encodes CDR1 SGHRS and CDR2 YFSETQ. This CDR3 contains 15 residues. The V end was cut by 3 bases, the J end by 2 bases, with 15 bases between. CDR3 coding DNA: TGCGCCAGCAGCTCGCAGGCCGCAGGGGCCTACGAGCAGTACTTC. It is translated as CASSSQAAGAYEQYF.

The rearrangement joins TRBV18 to TRBJ1-1, with D perhaps TRBD1 (5 bases). The V gene's germline CDR1 is KGHSH and CDR2 LQKENI. Between the trimmed V and J ends, which lost 4 bases and 5 bases, there was a span of 14 bases. The CDR3 extends over 14 amino acids. The CDR3 spells CASSRDSRGTEAFF. The CDR3 region has the DNA TGTGCCAGCTCACGAGACAGTAGGGGTACTGAAGCTTTCTTT.

The CDR3 DNA reads as TGTGCCAGCAGCAGCGGACAGGGTCGGCACGAGCAGTACTTC. Translated: CASSSGQGRHEQYF. This rearrangement joins TRBV11-3 to TRBJ2-7; TRBD1 matches 8 bases. CDR1 and CDR2 from the germline V gene are SGHNT and YENEEA. The CDR3 consists of 14 residues. J lost 5 bases, V lost 5 bases, and 8 bases had no gene match.

The CDR3 DNA is TGCGCCAGCAGCGAAATATCACAGGGGTCGGGGGAGACCCAGTACTTC. Its protein product is CASSEISQGSGETQYF. The rearrangement joins TRBV5-1 to TRBJ2-5; 7 bases are a match to TRBD1. J was trimmed by 5 bases and V by 4 bases; bases with no gene match: 14. Germline V CDR1 and CDR2: SGHRS, YFSETQ. This CDR3 spans 16 amino acids.

The chain employs TRBV19 and TRBJ1-6, with D possibly TRBD1 on 6 matching bases. The CDR3 has 17 residues. The V gene lost 0 bases and the J gene lost 8 bases, with 17 bases spanning the gap. Germline CDR1 LNHDA, CDR2 SQIVND (reference sequence). The CDR3 DNA sequence: TGTGCCAGTAGTATAGATCAGAGGGGGACACCATATTCACCCCTCCACTTT. Amino acids: CASSIDQRGTPYSPLHF.

The chain has TRBV18 and TRBJ1-5; D may be TRBD1 (5 bases). CDR1 is KGHSH, CDR2 LQKENI, per germline. This CDR3 contains 16 residues. Trimming took 3 bases from V and 5 from J, leaving 17 bases between them. This CDR3 is CASSPSGPRVDQPQHF. The DNA of the CDR3 is TGTGCCAGCTCACCCTCAGGGCCCCGGGTGGATCAGCCCCAGCATTTT.

The chain carries TRBV19 and TRBJ1-2, with D possibly matching TRBD1 (5 bases). This CDR3 has 15 residues. Germline assignment: CDR1 LNHDA and CDR2 SQIVND (reference sequence). V was clipped by 5 bases and J by 1 base, with 14 bases between them. This chain's CDR3 is CASSSAAGRNYGYTF. Here the CDR3 DNA reads TGTGCCAGTAGTTCCGCGGCAGGGCGTAACTATGGCTACACCTTC.

V is TRBV5-4 and J is TRBJ2-7; weak D call: TRBD1 (5 bases). This CDR3 contains 14 residues. Germline CDR1 reads SGHNT; CDR2 reads YYREEE (reference sequence). V shed 0 bases and J shed 3 bases, with 10 bases lying between them. For the CDR3, the DNA is TGTGCCAGCAGCTTGGAGGGGAAGTACTACGAGCAGTACTTC. Its protein is CASSLEGKYYEQYF.